Listed below are T cell receptor beta chains from one sample, sequenced in a study of blood T cell repertoires in COVID-19. Clones were sequenced by immunoSEQ multiplex PCR, and TCRdb holds only the in-frame ones, with some missing. Among roughly 190,000 clones listed, around 85% were seen once. The sample taken for sequencing was peripheral blood. The receptors were sampled from a woman aged 55 to 70 with acute or convalescent COVID-19. Each CDR3 is given with its conserved first and last residue. The order of the fields is D gene, clone size, J gene, V gene, CDR3 protein, CDR3 DNA. A D gene is named only where the DNA matches it firmly. Rows give clone size only sometimes, using once, few, many, or a class for an expanded clone.

D gene: NA
clone size: NA
J gene: TRBJ1-6
V gene: TRBV6-6
CDR3 protein: CASSYSSTYNSPLHF
CDR3 DNA: TGTGCCAGCAGTTACTCGAGTACTTATAATTCACCCCTCCACTTT

D gene: NA
clone size: NA
J gene: TRBJ1-5
V gene: TRBV28
CDR3 protein: CASSFSGRDSNQPQHF
CDR3 DNA: TGTGCCAGCAGTTTTTCAGGCAGGGATAGCAATCAGCCCCAGCATTTT

D gene: TRBD2
clone size: NA
J gene: TRBJ2-7
V gene: TRBV7-3
CDR3 protein: CASSLTGSGSIYEQYF
CDR3 DNA: TGTGCCAGCAGCTTAACCGGGAGCGGGAGTATCTACGAGCAGTACTTC

D gene: TRBD2
clone size: NA
J gene: TRBJ2-1
V gene: TRBV6-6
CDR3 protein: CASKTGLAGYNEQFF
CDR3 DNA: TGTGCCAGCAAAACGGGACTAGCGGGATACAATGAGCAGTTCTTC

D gene: TRBD2
clone size: NA
J gene: TRBJ2-7
V gene: TRBV11-2
CDR3 protein: CASSSGLGLPAYEQYF
CDR3 DNA: TGTGCCAGCAGCTCGGGGCTGGGACTACCCGCCTACGAGCAGTACTTC

D gene: NA
clone size: once
J gene: TRBJ2-5
V gene: TRBV19
CDR3 protein: CASSWPGGGETQYF
CDR3 DNA: TGTGCCAGTAGTTGGCCAGGAGGCGGAGAGACCCAGTACTTC

D gene: TRBD1
clone size: NA
J gene: TRBJ2-5
V gene: TRBV7-9
CDR3 protein: CASSLGATGEGETQYF
CDR3 DNA: TGTGCCAGCAGCTTGGGGGCTACAGGGGAAGGAGAGACCCAGTACTTC

D gene: TRBD2
clone size: NA
J gene: TRBJ2-1
V gene: TRBV5-1
CDR3 protein: CASSLNEAGTYNEQFF
CDR3 DNA: TGCGCCAGCAGCTTGAATGAAGCGGGGACTTACAATGAGCAGTTCTTC

D gene: TRBD1
clone size: NA
J gene: TRBJ1-5
V gene: TRBV15
CDR3 protein: CATRDEGTAYQPQHF
CDR3 DNA: TGTGCCACCAGGGACGAGGGGACAGCCTATCAGCCCCAGCATTTT

D gene: NA
clone size: once
J gene: TRBJ1-2
V gene: TRBV27
CDR3 protein: CASSSQGYSYGYTF
CDR3 DNA: TGTGCCAGCAGTTCCCAGGGGTACAGCTATGGCTACACCTTC

D gene: NA
clone size: NA
J gene: TRBJ2-1
V gene: TRBV28
CDR3 protein: CASSSQGTRYNEQFF
CDR3 DNA: TGTGCCAGCAGTTCGCAGGGGACCCGTTACAATGAGCAGTTCTTC

D gene: TRBD1
clone size: NA
J gene: TRBJ1-5
V gene: TRBV28
CDR3 protein: CASSFWTGGSNQPQHF
CDR3 DNA: TGTGCCAGCAGTTTTTGGACAGGGGGAAGCAATCAGCCCCAGCATTTT

D gene: NA
clone size: NA
J gene: TRBJ2-7
V gene: TRBV13
CDR3 protein: CASSLDRTNGQYF
CDR3 DNA: TGTGCCAGCAGCTTAGACCGGACTAACGGGCAGTACTTC

D gene: NA
clone size: NA
J gene: TRBJ2-3
V gene: TRBV28
CDR3 protein: CASSSISENTDTQYF
CDR3 DNA: TGTGCCAGCAGTTCAATCAGCGAGAACACAGATACGCAGTATTTT

D gene: NA
clone size: NA
J gene: TRBJ1-4
V gene: TRBV29-1
CDR3 protein: CSVGEGLLALFF
CDR3 DNA: TGCAGCGTTGGGGAGGGGTTATTAGCCCTGTTTTTT

D gene: NA
clone size: NA
J gene: TRBJ1-5
V gene: TRBV12-3/TRBV12-4
CDR3 protein: CASSFQRGQPQHF
CDR3 DNA: TGTGCCAGCAGTTTTCAAAGAGGCCAGCCCCAGCATTTT

D gene: TRBD2
clone size: NA
J gene: TRBJ2-1
V gene: TRBV2
CDR3 protein: CASRSGTTRNEQFF
CDR3 DNA: TGTGCCAGCAGAAGCGGGACCACTCGCAATGAGCAGTTCTTC

D gene: TRBD1
clone size: NA
J gene: TRBJ2-7
V gene: TRBV7-9
CDR3 protein: CASSSQPYGTGGSGEQYF
CDR3 DNA: TGTGCCAGCAGCTCCCAGCCCTACGGGACAGGGGGATCTGGCGAGCAGTACTTC

D gene: NA
clone size: NA
J gene: TRBJ2-5
V gene: TRBV6-1
CDR3 protein: CASSEATGETQYF
CDR3 DNA: TGTGCCAGCAGCGAAGCTACGGGAGAGACCCAGTACTTC

D gene: NA
clone size: NA
J gene: TRBJ2-5
V gene: TRBV18
CDR3 protein: CASSPSRGFETQYF
CDR3 DNA: TGTGCCAGCTCACCGTCCCGGGGTTTTGAGACCCAGTACTTC

D gene: TRBD1
clone size: NA
J gene: TRBJ1-2
V gene: TRBV23-1
CDR3 protein: CASSQYGGTPGQGTYYGYTF
CDR3 DNA: TGCGCCAGCAGTCAATACGGGGGGACGCCGGGACAGGGGACTTACTATGGCTACACCTTC

D gene: TRBD1
clone size: NA
J gene: TRBJ2-7
V gene: TRBV2
CDR3 protein: CASSGTGHEQYF
CDR3 DNA: TGTGCCAGCAGTGGGACAGGGCACGAGCAGTACTTC

D gene: TRBD1
clone size: once
J gene: TRBJ1-1
V gene: TRBV19
CDR3 protein: CASSIGDRVNTEAFF
CDR3 DNA: TGTGCCAGTAGTATTGGGGACAGGGTGAATACTGAAGCTTTCTTT

D gene: NA
clone size: NA
J gene: TRBJ1-2
V gene: TRBV5-1
CDR3 protein: CASSLDRVEDYGYTF
CDR3 DNA: TGCGCCAGCAGCTTGGACAGGGTTGAGGACTATGGCTACACCTTC

D gene: TRBD2
clone size: NA
J gene: TRBJ2-4
V gene: TRBV11-2
CDR3 protein: CASSFTGGQGNIQYF
CDR3 DNA: TGTGCCAGCAGCTTCACGGGGGGGCAGGGAAACATTCAGTACTTC

D gene: TRBD1
clone size: NA
J gene: TRBJ1-6
V gene: TRBV7-8
CDR3 protein: CASSLMYGDSQSNNSPLHF
CDR3 DNA: TGTGCCAGCAGCTTAATGTATGGGGACAGTCAATCTAATAATTCACCCCTCCACTTT

D gene: TRBD1
clone size: NA
J gene: TRBJ2-1
V gene: TRBV15
CDR3 protein: CATSIRTGSGNEQFF
CDR3 DNA: TGTGCCACCAGCATTAGGACAGGATCGGGCAATGAGCAGTTCTTC